This T cell receptor beta chain was sequenced during a study of cytomegalovirus exposure and HLA in healthy donors. Primers for the PCR totalled 60 Vbeta and 13 Jbeta. Generated by immunoSEQ multiplex PCR, the TCRdb table keeps only in-frame clones and is missing some. The repertoire includes approximately 210,000 clones, 75% to 80% of them detected once, and 1.8% sits in the top ten. CDR3 length: 12 amino acids. The germline gives CDR1 LNHDA, CDR2 SQIVND (reference sequence). Trimming cost V 6 bases and J 4 bases, with 10 bases left between them. A note on this clone: Its antigen is currently unknown.

Study conclusions and caveats: Owing to their indistinguishability, certain V segments, notably TRBV6-2 and TRBV6-3, were excluded. CMV antigen specificity was confirmed in vitro for a few CMV-associated chains.

The sample was PBMCs. The chain links TRBV19 to TRBJ2-7, with a tentative D call TRBD2 (6 bases). The sequence derives from a male donor in good health and CMV-seronegative. The CDR3 is CASSRGLYEQYF. The CDR3 nucleotides read TGTGCCAGTAGCCGGGGACTGTACGAGCAGTACTTC.